The rows below give T cell receptor beta chains drawn from one sample of a study of OX40 agonist ivuxolimab in advanced cancers. Repertoires were generated with immunoSEQ multiplex PCR, while TCRdb's copy carries only in-frame clones and drops some. Of about 46,000 clones listed, about nine tenths are singletons. Source: CD4+ or CD8+ T cells sorted from blood, taken in a trial of the OX40 agonist ivuxolimab. The receptors shown here come from an adult with an advanced solid tumor such as melanoma, head and neck, liver or kidney cancer. CDR3s include the opening cysteine and the closing phenylalanine or tryptophan. The order of the fields is J gene, V gene, D gene, clone size, CDR3 protein, CDR3 DNA. The D gene is left open where the match is weak. Not every row has a clone size; where given, it reads once, few, many or a size class.

J gene: TRBJ2-1
V gene: TRBV27
D gene: TRBD2
clone size: -
CDR3 protein: CASSLGTRGYNEQFF
CDR3 DNA: TGTGCCAGCAGTTTGGGGACTAGGGGGTACAATGAGCAGTTCTTC

J gene: TRBJ1-2
V gene: TRBV19
D gene: TRBD1
clone size: -
CDR3 protein: CASTMTRDSDPHGYTF
CDR3 DNA: TGTGCCAGTACCATGACGCGGGACAGCGATCCCCATGGCTACACCTTC

J gene: TRBJ2-1
V gene: TRBV19
D gene: -
clone size: -
CDR3 protein: CASSGMDEQFF
CDR3 DNA: TGTGCCAGTAGCGGGATGGATGAGCAGTTCTTC

J gene: TRBJ2-5
V gene: TRBV15
D gene: TRBD2
clone size: -
CDR3 protein: CATSSGGVQVQETQYF
CDR3 DNA: TGTGCCACCAGCAGTGGGGGGGTACAGGTCCAAGAGACCCAGTACTTC

J gene: TRBJ2-4
V gene: TRBV19
D gene: TRBD1
clone size: -
CDR3 protein: CASNVQGGDIQYF
CDR3 DNA: TGTGCCAGTAATGTACAGGGGGGAGACATTCAGTACTTC

J gene: TRBJ1-5
V gene: TRBV6-1
D gene: -
clone size: -
CDR3 protein: CASGTPYSNQPQHF
CDR3 DNA: TGTGCCAGCGGGACACCTTATAGCAATCAGCCCCAGCATTTT

J gene: TRBJ1-3
V gene: TRBV11-2
D gene: -
clone size: -
CDR3 protein: CASSHSSGNTIYF
CDR3 DNA: TGTGCCAGCAGCCACAGCTCTGGAAACACCATATATTTT

J gene: TRBJ2-2
V gene: TRBV2
D gene: TRBD1
clone size: -
CDR3 protein: CASSATGGPGELFF
CDR3 DNA: TGTGCCAGCAGCGCGACAGGGGGCCCCGGGGAGCTGTTTTTT

J gene: TRBJ1-6
V gene: TRBV6-5
D gene: -
clone size: few
CDR3 protein: CASSYLRSPLHF
CDR3 DNA: TGTGCCAGCAGTTACCTGAGATCACCCCTCCACTTT

J gene: TRBJ2-5
V gene: TRBV4-2
D gene: -
clone size: -
CDR3 protein: CASSPVGGSGETQYF
CDR3 DNA: TGTGCCAGCAGCCCCGTGGGAGGTTCAGGGGAGACCCAGTACTTC

J gene: TRBJ1-5
V gene: TRBV19
D gene: TRBD1
clone size: -
CDR3 protein: CASNRQGKSQPQHF
CDR3 DNA: TGTGCCAGCAATAGACAGGGTAAGAGTCAGCCCCAGCATTTT

J gene: TRBJ2-4
V gene: TRBV19
D gene: -
clone size: few
CDR3 protein: CASSVAGNIQYF
CDR3 DNA: TGTGCCAGTAGCGTTGCAGGAAACATTCAGTACTTC

J gene: TRBJ1-6
V gene: TRBV2
D gene: TRBD1
clone size: -
CDR3 protein: CASTTGQGNSPLHF
CDR3 DNA: TGTGCCAGCACCACGGGACAGGGGAATTCACCCCTCCACTTT

J gene: TRBJ2-2
V gene: TRBV7-6
D gene: -
clone size: -
CDR3 protein: CASSLASRESAFFRELFF
CDR3 DNA: TGTGCCAGCAGCTTAGCGAGCCGGGAATCAGCGTTCTTTCGGGAGCTGTTTTTT

J gene: TRBJ1-1
V gene: TRBV10-1
D gene: -
clone size: -
CDR3 protein: CASITDHRPTREGTEAFF
CDR3 DNA: TGCGCCAGCATTACCGATCACCGCCCTACTCGGGAAGGCACTGAAGCTTTCTTT

J gene: TRBJ2-1
V gene: TRBV4-2
D gene: TRBD1
clone size: -
CDR3 protein: CASSHTGESYNEQFF
CDR3 DNA: TGTGCCAGCAGTCATACAGGGGAGTCCTACAATGAGCAGTTCTTC

J gene: TRBJ2-5
V gene: TRBV7-3
D gene: -
clone size: few
CDR3 protein: CASSLSGGGQETQYF
CDR3 DNA: TGTGCCAGCAGCTTAAGTGGAGGGGGGCAAGAGACCCAGTACTTC

J gene: TRBJ1-1
V gene: TRBV6-1
D gene: -
clone size: -
CDR3 protein: CASSIRGGNTEAFF
CDR3 DNA: TGTGCCAGCAGTATAAGGGGTGGGAACACTGAAGCTTTCTTT

J gene: TRBJ2-7
V gene: TRBV5-1
D gene: -
clone size: -
CDR3 protein: CASNPAGGDEQYF
CDR3 DNA: TGCGCCAGCAACCCGGCAGGCGGGGACGAGCAGTACTTC

J gene: TRBJ1-2
V gene: TRBV19
D gene: -
clone size: -
CDR3 protein: CASSPGAYGYTF
CDR3 DNA: TGTGCCAGTAGCCCGGGAGCCTATGGCTACACCTTC

J gene: TRBJ2-2
V gene: TRBV30
D gene: -
clone size: -
CDR3 protein: CAWRRRRRTPGTKNTGELFF
CDR3 DNA: TGTGCCTGGAGGAGGAGGAGGAGGACCCCCGGGACAAAAAACACCGGGGAGCTGTTTTTT